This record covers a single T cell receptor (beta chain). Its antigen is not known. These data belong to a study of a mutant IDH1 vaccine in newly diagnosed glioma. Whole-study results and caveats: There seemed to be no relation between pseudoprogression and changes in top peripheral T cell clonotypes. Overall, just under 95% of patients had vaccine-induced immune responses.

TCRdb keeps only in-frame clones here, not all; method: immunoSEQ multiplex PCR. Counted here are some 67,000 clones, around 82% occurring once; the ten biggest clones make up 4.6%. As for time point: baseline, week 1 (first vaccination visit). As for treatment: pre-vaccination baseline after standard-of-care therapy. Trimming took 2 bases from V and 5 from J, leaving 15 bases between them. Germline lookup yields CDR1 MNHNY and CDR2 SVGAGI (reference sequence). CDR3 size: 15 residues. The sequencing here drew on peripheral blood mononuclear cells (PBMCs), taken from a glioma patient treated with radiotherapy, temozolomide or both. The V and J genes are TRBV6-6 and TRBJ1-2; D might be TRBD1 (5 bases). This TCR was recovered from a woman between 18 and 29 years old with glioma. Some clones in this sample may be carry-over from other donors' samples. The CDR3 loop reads CASSYSLTREYGYTF. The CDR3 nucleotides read TGTGCCAGCAGTTACAGCCTAACCAGGGAATATGGCTACACCTTC.